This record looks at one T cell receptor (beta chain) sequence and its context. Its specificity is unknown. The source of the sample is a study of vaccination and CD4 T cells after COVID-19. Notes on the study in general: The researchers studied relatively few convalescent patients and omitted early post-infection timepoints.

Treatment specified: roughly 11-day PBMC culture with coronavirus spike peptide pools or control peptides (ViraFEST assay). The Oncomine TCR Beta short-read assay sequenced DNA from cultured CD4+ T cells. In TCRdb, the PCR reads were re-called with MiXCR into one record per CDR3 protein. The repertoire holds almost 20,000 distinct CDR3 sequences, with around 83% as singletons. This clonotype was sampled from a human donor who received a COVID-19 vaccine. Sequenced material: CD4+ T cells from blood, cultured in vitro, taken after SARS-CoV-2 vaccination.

CDR3 nucleotides: TGTGCCACCAGCAGAGATGGGGGGAAACTGTTTTTT. It specifies CATSRDGGKLFF. V and J are TRBV15 and TRBJ1-4; the D gene is possibly TRBD1 (5 bases). The CDR3 is 12 residues long. Germline V lookup: CDR1 LNHNV, CDR2 YYDKDF (reference sequence). Trimming left V 0 bases short and J 11 bases short, with 7 bases between.